This is a list of T cell receptor beta chains from one sample in a study of blood T cell repertoires in COVID-19. Profiling relied on immunoSEQ multiplex PCR, and the TCRdb table lists in-frame clones only, not all of them. This table holds about 110,000 clones, approximately 82% found once. Material: peripheral blood. These receptors originate from a woman of 80 years or more with active or convalescent COVID-19. Each CDR3 is given with its conserved first and last residue. Fields, in order: V gene, J gene, CDR3 protein.

V: TRBV27
J: TRBJ2-5
CDR3: CASGPSGRFGTQYF

V: TRBV10-3
J: TRBJ1-2
CDR3: CAMGRTGGTNTGYTF

V: TRBV28
J: TRBJ2-3
CDR3: CASSRSGRAPDTQYF

V: TRBV4-2
J: TRBJ2-7
CDR3: CASSQGPTGQIDYEQYF

V: TRBV2
J: TRBJ1-3
CDR3: CASQSMDRAYF

V: TRBV27
J: TRBJ1-5
CDR3: CASSTDTYSNQPQHF

V: TRBV4-2
J: TRBJ1-2
CDR3: CASSQQVPAGQGYTF

V: TRBV6-5
J: TRBJ2-7
CDR3: CASRPMWEGRHEQYF

V: TRBV19
J: TRBJ2-3
CDR3: CASSVRDYKDTQYF

V: TRBV11-1
J: TRBJ2-7
CDR3: CASSSYTEQYF

V: TRBV28
J: TRBJ1-6
CDR3: CASSLFGNSPLHF

V: TRBV6-5
J: TRBJ1-6
CDR3: CASTNGQFRSPLHF

V: TRBV5-1
J: TRBJ2-7
CDR3: CASSPSGSAPEQYF

V: TRBV19
J: TRBJ2-7
CDR3: CASKVAISSYEQYF

V: TRBV6-2/TRBV6-3
J: TRBJ2-7
CDR3: CASSNTGDYEQYF

V: TRBV28
J: TRBJ1-2
CDR3: CASRAIQGARTNYGYTF

V: TRBV12-3/TRBV12-4
J: TRBJ1-3
CDR3: CASSWTAGNTIYF

V: TRBV18
J: TRBJ2-1
CDR3: CASSLTGTSGSYNEQFF

V: TRBV5-1
J: TRBJ1-1
CDR3: CASSPGQGAGEAFF

V: TRBV7-9
J: TRBJ2-7
CDR3: CASSTGTGGLEQYF

V: TRBV6-5
J: TRBJ1-3
CDR3: CASSPGQVGNTIYF

V: TRBV7-3
J: TRBJ1-1
CDR3: CASSWGTGGWTEAFF

V: TRBV3-1/TRBV3-2
J: TRBJ1-5
CDR3: CASSQGQSSQPQHF

V: TRBV5-1
J: TRBJ2-5
CDR3: CASSLGFSGGSQETQYF

V: TRBV5-1
J: TRBJ2-7
CDR3: CASSPGLARMGEQYF

V: TRBV4-1
J: TRBJ1-6
CDR3: CASSQDASGSYNSPLHF

V: TRBV6-1
J: TRBJ1-3
CDR3: CASSDRGYSGNTIYF

V: TRBV3-1/TRBV3-2
J: TRBJ2-1
CDR3: CASSNLRGNRYNEQFF

V: TRBV24-1
J: TRBJ1-5
CDR3: CATSKPHDQPQHF

V: TRBV15
J: TRBJ1-5
CDR3: CATTGTGGIQPQHF

V: TRBV7-7
J: TRBJ1-5
CDR3: CASSVKGQGENNQPQHF

V: TRBV28
J: TRBJ2-1
CDR3: CASSGGLAEFYNEQFF

V: TRBV5-1
J: TRBJ2-2
CDR3: CASTKGQENTGELFF

V: TRBV10-3
J: TRBJ1-5
CDR3: CAIRRSQDQPQHF

V: TRBV20-1
J: TRBJ1-1
CDR3: CSAREGQRAFF

V: TRBV9
J: TRBJ2-2
CDR3: CASSPGLAGELFF

V: TRBV7-9
J: TRBJ2-1
CDR3: CASSRPDTGGDNEQFF

V: TRBV5-1
J: TRBJ2-1
CDR3: CASSLWSARGNEQFF

V: TRBV18
J: TRBJ1-5
CDR3: CASSPREGGSLRTQHF

V: TRBV11-1
J: TRBJ2-7
CDR3: CASSPRLAGTYEQYF

V: TRBV30
J: TRBJ1-2
CDR3: CAWQELSPGYTF

V: TRBV14
J: TRBJ2-5
CDR3: CASSQKVAGGPGQETQYF

V: TRBV15
J: TRBJ2-7
CDR3: CATSPGTSGYEQYF

V: TRBV28
J: TRBJ1-2
CDR3: CASSRQGADAYGYTF

V: TRBV6-2/TRBV6-3
J: TRBJ2-2
CDR3: CASSSPTWTSGRAGELFF

V: TRBV28
J: TRBJ2-7
CDR3: CASTPGGVVGLEQYF

V: TRBV9
J: TRBJ2-7
CDR3: CASSVPNADRGGHEQYF

V: TRBV5-5
J: TRBJ1-2
CDR3: CASSTDIYVGYTF

V: TRBV5-5
J: TRBJ1-4
CDR3: CASSPQFWGLGEKLFF

V: TRBV19
J: TRBJ1-2
CDR3: CASSPAGQHYTF

V: TRBV6-4
J: TRBJ2-1
CDR3: CASSDPGTNNEQFF

V: TRBV6-1
J: TRBJ2-4
CDR3: CASSEGRGENIQYF

V: TRBV4-1
J: TRBJ1-2
CDR3: CASSQNLGAATNYGYTF

V: TRBV19
J: TRBJ2-3
CDR3: CASSIKAEPSESTDTQYF